Shown below are 18 T cell receptor beta chains from a single sample sequenced in a study of blood T cell repertoires in COVID-19. TCRdb's copy holds only in-frame clones and misses some; the assay was immunoSEQ multiplex PCR. Of 120,000 or so clones listed, over 70% are singletons. The sample taken for sequencing was peripheral blood. These receptor sequences come from a woman in her fifties or sixties with acute or convalescent COVID-19.

This chain joins TRBV12-3 or TRBV12-4 and TRBJ1-5; D is ambiguous. The CDR3 is 13 amino acids. Trimming shortened V by 3 bases and J by 5 bases, and 8 bases separated the two germline ends. The CDR3 here is CASSFTVHQPQHF. DNA of the CDR3: TGTGCCAGCAGTTTTACGGTGCATCAGCCCCAGCATTTT.

This clone came up a few times. The chain recombines TRBV5-1 with TRBJ2-3; D gene ambiguous. The CDR3 runs 13 residues. Germline CDR1 SGHRS, CDR2 YFSETQ. Trimming pared 1 base from V and 14 bases from J, leaving 17 bases between. CDR3 sequence: CASSLIFVHYLYF. As DNA, the CDR3 is TGCGCCAGCAGCTTGATCTTCGTACACTACCTGTATTTT. The variable domain in full, completed from reference TRBV5-1 and TRBJ2-3, reads KAGVTQTPRYLIKTRGQQVTLSCSPISGHRSVSWYQQTPGQGLQFLFEYFSETQRNKGNFPGRFSGRQFSNSRSEMNVSTLELGDSALYLCASSLIFVHYLYFGPGTRLTVL.

The V and J genes are TRBV7-2 and TRBJ1-1; D is unresolved. The CDR3 consists of 16 residues. Per the germline V gene, CDR1 is SGHTA and CDR2 is FQGNSA. V dropped 1 base and J dropped 3 bases, with 15 bases sitting between them. The CDR3 nucleotides are TGTGCCAGCAGCTTAGAAGCTTTTGACGGAGACACTGAAGCTTTCTTT. This translates into CASSLEAFDGDTEAFF.

The V gene is TRBV11-3, the J gene TRBJ2-1; TRBD2 aligns across 11 bases. Germline loops: CDR1 SGHNT, CDR2 YENEEA. V dropped 2 bases and J dropped 8; count of bases not matched to a gene: 14. The CDR3 is 18 residues long. The CDR3 spells CASSLPLLAGGSVDEQFF. The DNA of the CDR3 is TGTGCCAGCAGCTTACCCCTGCTAGCGGGAGGATCCGTGGATGAGCAGTTCTTC. The entire variable domain, with the rest obtained from reference TRBV11-3 and TRBJ2-1, is as follows: EAGVVQSPRYKIIEKKQPVAFWCNPISGHNTLYWYLQNLGQGPELLIRYENEEAVDDSQLPKDRFSAERLKGVDSTLKIQPAELGDSAVYLCASSLPLLAGGSVDEQFFGPGTRLTVL.

The chain is built from TRBV5-1 and TRBJ1-1; D is ambiguous. Trimming took 5 bases from V and 1 from J, leaving 9 bases between them. This CDR3 is built from 13 residues. The V gene's germline CDR1 is SGHRS and CDR2 YFSETQ. The CDR3: CASRHTENTEAFF. Written as DNA, the CDR3 is TGCGCCAGCAGACATACAGAGAACACTGAAGCTTTCTTT. Looking up the rest from reference TRBV5-1 and TRBJ1-1 gives the full variable domain: KAGVTQTPRYLIKTRGQQVTLSCSPISGHRSVSWYQQTPGQGLQFLFEYFSETQRNKGNFPGRFSGRQFSNSRSEMNVSTLELGDSALYLCASRHTENTEAFFGQGTRLTVV.

The rearrangement links TRBV7-2 to TRBJ1-3, with a possible D match to TRBD1 (5 bases). Trimming stripped 2 bases from V and 5 bases from J, with 16 bases between. CDR3 length: 16 amino acids. Germline-derived CDR1 and CDR2 are SGHTA and FQGNSA. The CDR3 region has the DNA TGTGCCAGCAGCTTATTATTTTCGACAGCCAGAAACACCATATATTTT. Translating gives CASSLLFSTARNTIYF.

The chain combines TRBV6-5 with TRBJ1-2, with D unclear. The CDR3 has 14 amino acids. Per germline, CDR1 MNHEY and CDR2 SVGAGI. With 7 bases removed from V and 5 bases from J, the gap between germline ends came to 17 bases. The CDR3 DNA is TGTGCCAGCAATCCCGGAGGAATCGGATATGGCTACACCTTC. It yields the protein CASNPGGIGYGYTF.

The chain is built from TRBV24-1 and TRBJ2-6; 11 bases match TRBD2. Trimming removed 7 bases from V and 0 bases from J; junction bases left unmatched: 7. Per germline, CDR1 KGHDR and CDR2 SFDVKD. CDR3 length equals 18 residues. For the CDR3, the DNA is TGTGCCACCAGCCCGACTAGCGGGGCCAGCTCTGGGGCCAACGTCCTGACTTTC. Protein product: CATSPTSGASSGANVLTF.

In the case of this clone: Other DNA sequences of this sample code for an identical CDR3. The genes are TRBV5-1 and TRBJ2-7, with TRBD1 identical over 7 bases. After removal of 0 bases from V and 5 bases from J, the junction contained 5 bases not matched to a gene. Germline CDR1 SGHRS, CDR2 YFSETQ. The CDR3 has 14 residues. The CDR3 reads CASSLEGGRNEQYF. The CDR3 nucleotides are TGCGCCAGCAGCTTGGAAGGGGGCCGGAACGAGCAGTACTTC.

The chain couples TRBV11-2 to TRBJ2-3, with D perhaps TRBD2 (7 bases). The V gene lost 2 bases and the J gene lost 2 bases, with 11 bases spanning the gap. The CDR3 consists of 15 residues. Germline V gene data show CDR1 as SGHAT and CDR2 as FQNNGV. CDR3 residues: CASSLIGGPTDTQYF. CDR3 sequence (DNA): TGTGCCAGCAGCTTAATCGGGGGGCCCACAGATACGCAGTATTTT.

The V gene is TRBV15, the J gene TRBJ1-5; TRBD1 agrees at 8 bases. The CDR3 has 14 residues. J lost 3 bases, V lost 6 bases, and 4 bases had no gene match. Germline-derived CDR1 and CDR2 are LNHNV and YYDKDF (reference sequence). CDR3 residues: CATSRTGNNQPQHF. The CDR3 DNA follows: TGTGCCACCAGTAGGACAGGGAACAATCAGCCCCAGCATTTT. Combining the CDR3 with reference TRBV15 and TRBJ1-5 gives the whole variable domain DAMVIQNPRYQVTQFGKPVTLSCSQTLNHNVMYWYQQKSSQAPKLLFHYYDKDFNNEADTPDNFQSRRPNTSFCFLDIRSPGLGDTAMYLCATSRTGNNQPQHFGDGTRLSIL.

The chain is built from TRBV11-2 and TRBJ1-2; 8 nucleotides line up with TRBD1. Germline-derived CDR1 and CDR2 are SGHAT and FQNNGV. V lost 5 bases and J lost 4; bases outside the gene matches: 9. There are 15 residues in the CDR3. The CDR3 DNA reads TGTGCCAGCAGCGTCGACAGGGGAGTCTTCTATGGCTACACCTTC. The encoded protein is CASSVDRGVFYGYTF.

This clone showed up just once. The chain combines TRBV11-2 with TRBJ2-6, with TRBD1 as a possible D gene (5 bases). V was pared by 5 bases and J by 0 bases, with 8 bases between. The length of the CDR3 is 15 residues. CDR1 SGHAT and CDR2 FQNNGV come from the germline V gene. CDR3 protein: CASSLQVSGANVLTF. Written as DNA, the CDR3 is TGTGCCAGCAGCCTACAGGTCTCTGGGGCCAACGTCCTGACTTTC.

This sequence joins TRBV19 and TRBJ1-5; D call uncertain. CDR1 is LNHDA and CDR2 is SQIVND in the germline V gene (reference sequence). This CDR3 comprises 14 residues. The V and J ends lost 2 bases and 9 bases respectively, with 14 bases between them. The CDR3 loop is CASSIRGLEAPQHF. The CDR3 DNA reads as TGTGCCAGTAGTATACGAGGGCTGGAGGCGCCCCAGCATTTT.

V usage is TRBV9 and J usage is TRBJ2-2; TRBD1 agrees at 9 bases. The CDR3 has 15 amino acids. With V trimmed by 2 bases and J by 4 bases, 3 bases remained unmatched. Germline values: CDR1 SGDLS, CDR2 YYNGEE. CDR3 sequence: CASSVGQGRTGELFF. The CDR3 coding sequence is TGTGCCAGCAGCGTGGGACAGGGTCGCACCGGGGAGCTGTTTTTT.

The chain joins TRBV9 to TRBJ1-6, with TRBD1 matching over 7 bases. V was pared by 2 bases and J by 10 bases, with 9 bases of the junction left unmatched. Germline V gene sequence: CDR1 SGDLS, CDR2 YYNGEE. This CDR3 has 15 amino acids. This CDR3 reads CASSVDTGVSSPLHF. CDR3 nucleotides: TGTGCCAGCAGCGTTGATACAGGGGTCTCCTCACCCCTCCACTTT.

The rearrangement uses TRBV6-4 and TRBJ2-1; 10 bases are shared with TRBD2. With V trimmed by 3 bases and J by 5 bases, 4 bases remained unmatched. The CDR3 totals 15 residues. Germline V gene sequence: CDR1 MRHNA, CDR2 SNTAGT. This CDR3 is CASSEASGSHNEQFF. Written as DNA, the CDR3 is TGTGCCAGCAGTGAGGCTAGCGGGAGCCACAATGAGCAGTTCTTC.

V gene TRBV14 combines with J gene TRBJ2-2, with 8 bases identical to TRBD1. The germline V gene has CDR1 SGHDN and CDR2 FVKESK. The CDR3 contains 16 residues. The junction had 7 bases not matched to a gene; V was cut back by 0 bases and J by 7 bases. DNA of the CDR3: TGTGCCAGCAGCCAAGACAGGGGGCATGTTATCGGGGAGCTGTTTTTT. It specifies CASSQDRGHVIGELFF.